This TCR beta chain emerged from a study of identical twins. This clonotype came up a few times. TCRdb fed the 5' RACE reads into MiXCR, producing one record per CDR3 protein. The sample shows some 330,000 distinct CDR3 sequences, 9% of them seen only once. The germline CDR1 and CDR2 sequences are DFQATT and SNEGSKA (reference sequence). The CDR3 has 11 amino acids. Between the trimmed V and J ends, which lost 0 bases and 8 bases, there was a span of 5 bases. The rearrangement links TRBV20-1 to TRBJ2-1; D is undetermined. Material for sequencing was naive T cells sorted from blood. This sequence was found in a woman aged 45-60 years in good health. The CDR3 sequence: CSARDADEQFF. The CDR3 DNA reads TGCAGTGCTAGAGATGCAGATGAGCAGTTCTTC.